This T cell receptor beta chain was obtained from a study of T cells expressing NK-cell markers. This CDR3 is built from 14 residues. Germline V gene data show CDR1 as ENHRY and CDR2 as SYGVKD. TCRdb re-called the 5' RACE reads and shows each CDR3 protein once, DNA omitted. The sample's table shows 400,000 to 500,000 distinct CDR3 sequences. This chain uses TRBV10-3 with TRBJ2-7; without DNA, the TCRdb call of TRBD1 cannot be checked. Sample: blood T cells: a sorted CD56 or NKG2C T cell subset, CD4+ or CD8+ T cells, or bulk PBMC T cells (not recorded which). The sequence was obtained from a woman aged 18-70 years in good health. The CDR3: CAIGGADETYEQYF.